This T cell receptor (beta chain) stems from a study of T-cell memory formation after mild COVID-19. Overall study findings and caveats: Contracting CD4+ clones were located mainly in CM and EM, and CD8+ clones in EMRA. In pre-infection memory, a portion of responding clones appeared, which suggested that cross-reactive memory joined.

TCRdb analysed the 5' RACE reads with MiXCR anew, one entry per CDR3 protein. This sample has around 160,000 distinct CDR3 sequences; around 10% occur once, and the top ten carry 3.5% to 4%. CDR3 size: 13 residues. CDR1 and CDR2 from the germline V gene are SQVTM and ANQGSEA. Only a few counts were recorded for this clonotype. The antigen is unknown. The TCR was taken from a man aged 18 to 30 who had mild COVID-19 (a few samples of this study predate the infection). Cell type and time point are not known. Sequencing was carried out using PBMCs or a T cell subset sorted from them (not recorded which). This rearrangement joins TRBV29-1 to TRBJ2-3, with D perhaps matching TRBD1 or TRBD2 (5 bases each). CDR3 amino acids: CSFTGPQFDTQYF. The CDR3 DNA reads TGCAGTTTCACGGGGCCACAGTTTGATACGCAGTATTTT.